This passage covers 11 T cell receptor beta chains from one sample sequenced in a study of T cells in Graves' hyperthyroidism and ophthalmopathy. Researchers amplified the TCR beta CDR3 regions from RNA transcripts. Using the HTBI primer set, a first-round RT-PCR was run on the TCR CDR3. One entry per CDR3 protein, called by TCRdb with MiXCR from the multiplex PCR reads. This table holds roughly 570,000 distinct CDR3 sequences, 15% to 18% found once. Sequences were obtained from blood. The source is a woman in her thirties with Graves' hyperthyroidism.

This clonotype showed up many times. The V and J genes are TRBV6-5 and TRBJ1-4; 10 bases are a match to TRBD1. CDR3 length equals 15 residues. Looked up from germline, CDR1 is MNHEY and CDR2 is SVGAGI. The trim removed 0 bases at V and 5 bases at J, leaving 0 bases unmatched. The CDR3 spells CASSYSGQGNEKLFF. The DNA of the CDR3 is TGTGCCAGCAGTTACTCGGGACAGGGGAATGAAAAACTGTTTTTT.

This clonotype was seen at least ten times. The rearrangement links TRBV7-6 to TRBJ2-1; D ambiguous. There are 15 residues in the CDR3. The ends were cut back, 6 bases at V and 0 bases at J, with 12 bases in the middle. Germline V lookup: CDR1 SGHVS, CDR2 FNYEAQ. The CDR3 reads CASSLRTSSYNEQFF. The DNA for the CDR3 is TGTGCCAGCAGTCTTAGGACCAGCTCCTACAATGAGCAGTTCTTC.

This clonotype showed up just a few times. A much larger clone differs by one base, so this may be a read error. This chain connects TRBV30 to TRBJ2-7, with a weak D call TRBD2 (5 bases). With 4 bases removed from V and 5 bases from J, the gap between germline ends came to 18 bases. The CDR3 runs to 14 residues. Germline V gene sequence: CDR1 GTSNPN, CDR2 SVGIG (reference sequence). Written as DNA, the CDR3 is TGTGCCTGGACTGGAGGTTTGACCTCGGACGAGCAGTACTTC. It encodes CAWTGGLTSDEQYF.

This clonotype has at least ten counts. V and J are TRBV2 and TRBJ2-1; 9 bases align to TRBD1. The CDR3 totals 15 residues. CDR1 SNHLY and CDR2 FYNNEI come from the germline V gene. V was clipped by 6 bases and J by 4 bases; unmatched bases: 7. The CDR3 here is CASRGTGLRYNEQFF. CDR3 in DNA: TGTGCCAGCAGGGGGACAGGGCTTCGGTACAATGAGCAGTTCTTC.

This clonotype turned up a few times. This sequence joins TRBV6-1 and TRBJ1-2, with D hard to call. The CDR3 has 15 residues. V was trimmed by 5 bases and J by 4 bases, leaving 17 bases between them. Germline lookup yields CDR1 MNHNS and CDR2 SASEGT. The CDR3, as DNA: TGTGCCAGCAGTACCCTCCATGTACTGGGCTATGGCTACACCTTC. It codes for CASSTLHVLGYGYTF.

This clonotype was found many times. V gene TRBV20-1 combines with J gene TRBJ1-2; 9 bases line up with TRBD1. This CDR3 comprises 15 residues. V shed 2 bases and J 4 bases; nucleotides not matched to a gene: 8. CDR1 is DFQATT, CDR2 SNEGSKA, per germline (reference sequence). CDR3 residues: CSARPRDRDVYGYTF. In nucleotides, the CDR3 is TGCAGTGCTAGACCCCGGGACAGGGACGTCTATGGCTACACCTTC.

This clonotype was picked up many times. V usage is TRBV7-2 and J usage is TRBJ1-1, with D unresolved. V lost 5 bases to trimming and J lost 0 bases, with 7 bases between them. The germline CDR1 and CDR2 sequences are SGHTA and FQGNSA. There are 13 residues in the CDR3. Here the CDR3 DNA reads TGTGCCAGCAGCACCGACATGAACACTGAAGCTTTCTTT. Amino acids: CASSTDMNTEAFF.

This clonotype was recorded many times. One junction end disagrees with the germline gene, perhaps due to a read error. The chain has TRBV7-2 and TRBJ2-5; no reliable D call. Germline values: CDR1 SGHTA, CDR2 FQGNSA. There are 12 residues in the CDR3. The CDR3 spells CASSLGRETQYF. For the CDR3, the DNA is TGTGCCAGCAGTTTAGGTCGAGAGACCCAGTACTTC.

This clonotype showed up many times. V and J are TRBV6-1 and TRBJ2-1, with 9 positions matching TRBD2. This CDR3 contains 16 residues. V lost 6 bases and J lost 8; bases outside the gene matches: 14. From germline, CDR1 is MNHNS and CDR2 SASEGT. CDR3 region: CASSHKGREGQYEQFF. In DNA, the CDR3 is TGTGCCAGCAGCCATAAGGGGCGGGAGGGCCAATATGAGCAGTTCTTC.

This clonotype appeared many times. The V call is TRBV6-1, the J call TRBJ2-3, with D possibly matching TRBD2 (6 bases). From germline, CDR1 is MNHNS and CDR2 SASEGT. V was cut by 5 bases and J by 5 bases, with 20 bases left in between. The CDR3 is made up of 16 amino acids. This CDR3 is CASSKSGHTLGDTQYF. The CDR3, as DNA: TGTGCCAGCAGTAAGAGCGGGCACACCCTTGGAGATACGCAGTATTTT.

The CDR3 region is CASSEAGTRDTQYF. CDR3 coding DNA: TGTGCCAGCAGTGAAGCCGGGACTAGGGATACGCAGTATTTT. The J gene is TRBJ2-3, the V gene TRBV6-1; 8 positions match TRBD2. The length of the CDR3 is 14 residues. The trim removed 0 bases at V and 6 bases at J, leaving 2 bases unmatched. Per the germline V gene, CDR1 is MNHNS and CDR2 is SASEGT.